The clone carrying this T cell receptor beta chain was observed a few times. The antigen remains unidentified. CDR1 is SGHAT, CDR2 FQNNGV, per germline. The CDR3 has 15 amino acids. Trimming took 5 bases from V and 4 from J; bases not matched to a gene: 8. This sample was included in a study of cytomegalovirus exposure and HLA in healthy donors. PCR was performed using 60 Vbeta and 13 Jbeta primers. Repertoires were generated with immunoSEQ multiplex PCR, while TCRdb's copy carries only in-frame clones and drops some. The sample includes around 160,000 clones, 75% seen only once; the top ten take about 7.7%. Overall study results and limits: The authors later found HLA-associated TCR beta chains more clonally expanded than equally common others. In a later analysis, TCR beta V- and J-gene trimming showed a link to a missense DCLRE1C variant. Cytomegalovirus status, reportedly, was diagnosed with high specificity and sensitivity by the classifier. Overall, approximately 150 TCR beta chains were annotated as cytomegalovirus-associated.

The V gene is TRBV11-2, the J gene TRBJ1-2, with 9 bases aligning to TRBD1. The sample consisted of PBMCs. This TCR derives from a middle-aged woman in good health and CMV-seropositive. The CDR3: CASSPDRGGVYGYTF. Written as DNA, the CDR3 is TGTGCCAGCAGCCCGGACAGGGGTGGGGTCTATGGCTACACCTTC.